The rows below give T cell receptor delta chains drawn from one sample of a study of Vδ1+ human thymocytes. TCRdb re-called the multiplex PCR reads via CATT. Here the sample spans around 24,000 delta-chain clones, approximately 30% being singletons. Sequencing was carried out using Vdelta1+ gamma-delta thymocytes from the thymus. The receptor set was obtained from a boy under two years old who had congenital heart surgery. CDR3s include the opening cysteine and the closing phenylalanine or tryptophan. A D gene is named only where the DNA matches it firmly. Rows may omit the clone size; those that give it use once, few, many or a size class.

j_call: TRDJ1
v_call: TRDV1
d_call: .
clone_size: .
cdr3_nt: TGTGCTCTTGGGGAACTGGGAGGGGCCTGGGGCCCTCCCAAGTACACCGATAAACTCATCTTT
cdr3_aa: CALGELGGAWGPPKYTDKLIF

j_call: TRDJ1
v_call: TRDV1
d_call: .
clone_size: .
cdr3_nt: TGTGCTCTTGGGGAACTGTTCCTAAGGCGGCCTCACGCCGATAAACTCATCTTT
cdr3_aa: CALGELFLRRPHADKLIF

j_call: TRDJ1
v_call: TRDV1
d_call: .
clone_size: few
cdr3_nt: TGTGCTCTTGGGGAACTAGCTCCTCTTAAACTCATCTTT
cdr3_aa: CALGELAPLKLIF

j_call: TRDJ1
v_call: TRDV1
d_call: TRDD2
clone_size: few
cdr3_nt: TGTGCTCTTGGGGAAGCGGCCACGATTCCTACTCGTACTGGAGAAAGGATACTCATCTTT
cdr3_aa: CALGEAATIPTRTGERILIF

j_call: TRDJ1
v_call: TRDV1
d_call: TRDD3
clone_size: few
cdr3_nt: TGTGCTCTTGGGAACTATTCCTGGACTGGGGGTCAACGGAGGACCGATAAACTCATCTTT
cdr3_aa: CALGNYSWTGGQRRTDKLIF

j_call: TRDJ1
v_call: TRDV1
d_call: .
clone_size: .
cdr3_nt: TGTGCTCTTGGGGACCGTGGCCTCCCCCCCTTCGACACCGATAAACTCATCTTT
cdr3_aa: CALGDRGLPPFDTDKLIF

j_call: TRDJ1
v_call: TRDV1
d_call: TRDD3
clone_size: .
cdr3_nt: TGTGCTCTTGGGGGGGAGCTTCCCAAGGTGGGGGATTACACCGATAAACTCATCTTT
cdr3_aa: CALGGELPKVGDYTDKLIF

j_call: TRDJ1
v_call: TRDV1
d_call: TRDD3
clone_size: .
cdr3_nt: TGTGCTCTTGGGGAAATCCCCCCCTCTTCGTTCCCTACTGGGGGACTCTACACCGATAAACTCATCTTT
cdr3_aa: CALGEIPPSSFPTGGLYTDKLIF

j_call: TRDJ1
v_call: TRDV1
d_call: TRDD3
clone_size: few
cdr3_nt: TGTGCTCTTGGGGAACCCATTTCGTTATACTGGGGGATTCTGTACACCGATAAACTCATCTTT
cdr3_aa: CALGEPISLYWGILYTDKLIF

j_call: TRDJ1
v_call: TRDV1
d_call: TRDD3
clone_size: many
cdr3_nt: TGTGCTCTTGGGGAACTTTGGTCCTATTCACTGGGGAGGACCGATAAACTCATCTTT
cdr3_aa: CALGELWSYSLGRTDKLIF

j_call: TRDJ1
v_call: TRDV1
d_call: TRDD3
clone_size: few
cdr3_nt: TGTGCTCTTGGGGAACTCTTGACCTTCCTAGGGTACTGGGGGATCTCCGATAAACTCATCTTT
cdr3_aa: CALGELLTFLGYWGISDKLIF

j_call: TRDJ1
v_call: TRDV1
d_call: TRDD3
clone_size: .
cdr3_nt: TGTGCTCTTGGGGTCCACCTTGCCTCTGGGGGATACGGAGGCGATAAACTCATCTTT
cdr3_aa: CALGVHLASGGYGGDKLIF

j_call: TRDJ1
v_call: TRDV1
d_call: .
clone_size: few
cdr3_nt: TGTGCTCTTGGGGAACCCTACAATAGGTTGGGGGGAACGTACACCGATAAACTCATCTTT
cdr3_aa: CALGEPYNRLGGTYTDKLIF

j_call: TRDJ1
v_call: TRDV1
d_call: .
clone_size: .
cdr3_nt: TGTGCTCTTGGGGAACAGGAGAAGCGTGTTCTGCGGGGGGCCGATAAACTCATCTTT
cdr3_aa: CALGEQEKRVLRGADKLIF

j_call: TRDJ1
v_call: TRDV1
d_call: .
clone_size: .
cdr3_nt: TGTGCTCTTGGGCGTCCTAGTCCTGACAACACCGATAAACTCATCTTT
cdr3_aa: CALGRPSPDNTDKLIF

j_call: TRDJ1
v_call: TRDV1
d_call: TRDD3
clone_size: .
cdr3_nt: TGTGCTCTTGGGGAACTTCCTGGTACTGGGGGATACCAGAACCCGAGAGTGCTCATCTTT
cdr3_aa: CALGELPGTGGYQNPRVLIF